This T cell receptor beta chain was sequenced in a study of graft-versus-host responses after intestinal transplantation. The CDR3 has 13 amino acids. V lost 7 bases and J lost 2, with 12 bases in between. The germline CDR1 and CDR2 sequences are SNHLY and FYNNEI. TCRdb keeps only in-frame clones here, not all; method: immunoSEQ multiplex PCR. The sample lists some 25,000 clones; more than 90% were seen once. This chain connects TRBV2 to TRBJ2-7, with D perhaps matching TRBD2 (6 bases). The sequence derives from a human patient who received an intestinal transplant, so some T cells may come from the graft donor. Sequences were derived from PBMCs, sampled 30 days after intestinal transplant. CDR3 sequence: CASTRLGPYEQYF. CDR3 sequence (DNA): TGTGCCAGCACGAGACTAGGGCCCTACGAGCAGTACTTC.